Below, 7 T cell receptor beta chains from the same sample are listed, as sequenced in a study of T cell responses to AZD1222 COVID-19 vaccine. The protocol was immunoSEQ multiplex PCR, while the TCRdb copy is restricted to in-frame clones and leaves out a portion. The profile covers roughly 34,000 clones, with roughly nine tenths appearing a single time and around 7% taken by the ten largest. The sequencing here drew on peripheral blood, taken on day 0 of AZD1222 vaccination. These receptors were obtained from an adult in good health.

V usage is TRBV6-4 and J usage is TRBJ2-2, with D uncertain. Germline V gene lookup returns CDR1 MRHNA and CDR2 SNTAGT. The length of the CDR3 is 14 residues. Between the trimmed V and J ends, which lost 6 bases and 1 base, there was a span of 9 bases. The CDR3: CASRRRRNTGELFF. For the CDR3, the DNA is TGTGCCAGCAGACGACGCAGGAACACCGGGGAGCTGTTTTTT.

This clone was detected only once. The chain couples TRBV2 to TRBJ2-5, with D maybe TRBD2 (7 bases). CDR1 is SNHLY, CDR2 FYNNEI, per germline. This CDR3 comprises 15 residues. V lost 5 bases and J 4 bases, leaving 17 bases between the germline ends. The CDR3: CASSPFTGRGETQYF. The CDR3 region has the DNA TGTGCCAGCAGTCCCTTTACAGGGAGGGGAGAGACCCAGTACTTC. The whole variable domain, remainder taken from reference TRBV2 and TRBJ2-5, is EPEVTQTPSHQVTQMGQEVILRCVPISNHLYFYWYRQILGQKVEFLVSFYNNEISEKSEIFDDQFSVERPDGSNFTLKIRSTKLEDSAMYFCASSPFTGRGETQYFGPGTRLLVL.

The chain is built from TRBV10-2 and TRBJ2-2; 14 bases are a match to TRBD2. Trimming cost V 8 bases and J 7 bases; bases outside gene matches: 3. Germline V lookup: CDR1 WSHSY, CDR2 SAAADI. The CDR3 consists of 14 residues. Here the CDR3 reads CASGTSGRGGELFF. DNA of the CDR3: TGCGCCAGCGGGACTAGCGGGAGAGGCGGGGAGCTGTTTTTT.

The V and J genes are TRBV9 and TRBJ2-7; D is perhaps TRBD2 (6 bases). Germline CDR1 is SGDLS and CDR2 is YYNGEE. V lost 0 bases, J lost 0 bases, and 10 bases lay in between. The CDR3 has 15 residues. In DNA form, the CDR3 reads TGTGCCAGCAGCGTAGCTTACGGGAGCTCCTACGAGCAGTACTTC. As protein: CASSVAYGSSYEQYF. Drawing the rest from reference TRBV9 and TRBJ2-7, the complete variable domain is DSGVTQTPKHLITATGQRVTLRCSPRSGDLSVYWYQQSLDQGLQFLIQYYNGEERAKGNILERFSAQQFPDLHSELNLSSLELGDSALYFCASSVAYGSSYEQYFGPGTRLTVT.

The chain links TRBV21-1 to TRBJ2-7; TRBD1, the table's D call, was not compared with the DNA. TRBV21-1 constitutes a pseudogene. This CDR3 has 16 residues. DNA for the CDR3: TGTGCCAGCAGCAAAAACAGGGGTGCGAACACCTACGAGCAGTACTTC. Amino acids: CASSKNRGANTYEQYF.

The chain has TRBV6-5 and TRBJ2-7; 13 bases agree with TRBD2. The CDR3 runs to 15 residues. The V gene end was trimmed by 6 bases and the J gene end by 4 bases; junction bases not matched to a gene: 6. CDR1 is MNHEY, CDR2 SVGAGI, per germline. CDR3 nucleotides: TGTGCCAGCAGGGGACTAGCGGGAATACGGTACGAGCAGTACTTC. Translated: CASRGLAGIRYEQYF.

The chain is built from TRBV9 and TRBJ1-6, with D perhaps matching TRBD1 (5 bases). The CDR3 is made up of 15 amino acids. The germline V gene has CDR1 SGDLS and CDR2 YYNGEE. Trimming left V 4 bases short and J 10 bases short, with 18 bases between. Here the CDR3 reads CASSIRDGEGSPLHF. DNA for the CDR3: TGTGCCAGCAGCATCCGGGACGGCGAGGGGTCACCCCTCCACTTT.